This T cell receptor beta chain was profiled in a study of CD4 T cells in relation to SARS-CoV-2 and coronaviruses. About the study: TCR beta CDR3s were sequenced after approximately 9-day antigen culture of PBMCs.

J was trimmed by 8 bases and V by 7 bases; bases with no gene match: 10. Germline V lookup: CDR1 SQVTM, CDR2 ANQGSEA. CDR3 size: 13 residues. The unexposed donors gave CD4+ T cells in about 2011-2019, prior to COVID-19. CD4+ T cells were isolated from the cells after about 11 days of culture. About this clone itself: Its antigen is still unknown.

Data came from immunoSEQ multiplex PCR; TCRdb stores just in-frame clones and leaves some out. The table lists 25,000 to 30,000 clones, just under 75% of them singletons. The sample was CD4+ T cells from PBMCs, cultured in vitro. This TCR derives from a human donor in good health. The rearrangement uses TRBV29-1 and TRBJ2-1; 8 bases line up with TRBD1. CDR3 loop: CSARTGSGDEQFF. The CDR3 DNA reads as TGCAGCGCCCGGACAGGGTCGGGGGATGAGCAGTTCTTC.